A selection of T cell receptor beta chains follows, all from one sample in a study of Graves' ophthalmopathy and Graves' hyperthyroidism. MiXCR was run by TCRdb on the multiplex PCR reads, yielding one entry per CDR3 protein. The sample consists of roughly 610,000 distinct CDR3 sequences, about 20% of them appearing once. Specimen: peripheral blood. The receptors stem from a woman between 18 and 29 years old with stable Graves' hyperthyroidism. Some clones in this sample may be carry-over from other donors' samples. Each CDR3 is given with its conserved first and last residue. Each record gives: V gene, D gene, clone size, J gene, CDR3 protein, CDR3 DNA. D genes are given only for firm matches. For some rows the clone size is stated as once, few or many, or as a class when expanded; others skip it.

>TRBV12-3/TRBV12-4|TRBD2|many|TRBJ2-5
CASSPIAGYQETQYF
TGTGCCAGCAGTCCGATAGCGGGATACCAAGAGACCCAGTACTTC
>TRBV20-1|.|.|TRBJ1-2
CSALGSHYGYTF
TGCAGTGCCTTAGGGTCCCACTATGGCTACACCTTC
>TRBV20-1|.|many|TRBJ1-6
CSARVGVRSPLHF
TGCAGTGCTAGAGTTGGGGTACGCTCACCCCTCCACTTT
>TRBV6-2/TRBV6-3|TRBD1|many|TRBJ1-5
CASSSDRGRESQPQHF
TGTGCCAGCAGCTCAGACAGGGGGCGGGAAAGTCAGCCCCAGCATTTT
>TRBV5-5|.|many|TRBJ1-1
CASSSGGWNTEAFF
TGTGCCAGCAGCTCGGGCGGATGGAACACTGAAGCTTTCTTT
>TRBV30|.|few|TRBJ2-7
CAWSVHGVEQYF
TGTGCCTGGAGTGTACACGGAGTGGAGCAGTACTTC
>TRBV28|.|once|TRBJ2-5
CASSFSGTGGTQYF
TGTGCCAGCAGTTTCTCCGGGACTGGAGGGACCCAGTACTTC
>TRBV7-3|.|.|TRBJ2-2
CASSLTRIANTGELFF
TGTGCCAGCAGCTTGACCCGGATTGCGAACACCGGGGAGCTGTTTTTT
>TRBV27|TRBD1|.|TRBJ1-4
CASSLVYVRGLEKLFF
TGTGCCAGCAGTTTGGTTTATGTCAGGGGGCTAGAAAAACTGTTTTTT
>TRBV12-3/TRBV12-4|.|.|TRBJ1-1
CASSFLSRQPLDGDVKNTEAFF
TGTGCCAGCAGTTTTCTTAGTCGGCAGCCACTCGACGGAGACGTCAAGAACACTGAAGCTTTCTTT
>TRBV4-1|TRBD2|many|TRBJ2-2
CASSQTIGLVTGELFF
TGCGCCAGCAGCCAGACGATTGGACTAGTTACCGGGGAGCTGTTTTTT
>TRBV12-3/TRBV12-4|TRBD1|many|TRBJ1-2
CASSPGQGASYTF
TGTGCCAGCAGTCCGGGACAGGGGGCGAGCTACACCTTC
>TRBV18|TRBD1|.|TRBJ1-2
CASSYRGSANYGYTF
TGTGCCAGCTCATACAGGGGCTCAGCTAACTATGGCTACACCTTC
>TRBV20-1|TRBD1|many|TRBJ2-7
CSANLQGYEQYF
TGCAGTGCTAACCTACAGGGGTACGAGCAGTACTTC
>TRBV3-1|.|.|TRBJ1-5
CASSQGGLRDLIRRQPQHF
TGTGCCAGCAGCCAAGGTGGCCTCCGGGACCTAATCAGGCGTCAGCCCCAGCATTTT
>TRBV10-3|.|many|TRBJ1-1
CAISPDGGRRLGAFF
TGTGCCATCAGCCCCGATGGGGGACGCCGCCTAGGAGCTTTCTTT
>TRBV7-8|TRBD1|many|TRBJ2-5
CASSLDRGHETQYF
TGTGCCAGCAGCTTGGACAGGGGGCATGAGACCCAGTACTTC
>TRBV24-1|.|many|TRBJ2-7
CATSDPGRGHYEQYF
TGTGCCACCAGTGATCCGGGACGCGGCCACTACGAGCAGTACTTC
>TRBV7-2|TRBD2|few|TRBJ2-7
CASSLGSGNAYEQYF
TGTGCCAGCAGCTTAGGGAGCGGGAACGCCTACGAGCAGTACTTC
>TRBV6-2/TRBV6-3|.|many|TRBJ2-5
CASRALATQETQYF
TGTGCCAGCAGGGCCCTAGCGACTCAAGAGACCCAGTACTTC
>TRBV6-5|TRBD1|many|TRBJ2-7
CASITGTAPSYEQYF
TGTGCCAGCATAACCGGGACAGCTCCCTCCTACGAGCAGTACTTC
>TRBV2|.|many|TRBJ2-5
CASRDRQPQETQYF
TGTGCCAGCAGAGATCGACAGCCCCAAGAGACCCAGTACTTC
>TRBV6-1|.|many|TRBJ2-7
CASSDIRGEQYF
TGTGCCAGCAGTGACATAAGGGGGGAGCAGTACTTC
>TRBV3-1|.|.|TRBJ1-1
CASSASPVKNTEAFF
TGTGCCAGCAGCGCGTCCCCTGTAAAGAACACTGAAGCTTTCTTT
>TRBV27|.|once|TRBJ1-1
CASQQGPTEAFF
TGTGCCAGCCAGCAGGGTCCCACTGAAGCTTTCTTT
>TRBV3-1|.|few|TRBJ1-1
CASSPYRATEAFF
TGTGCCAGCAGCCCCTACAGGGCCACTGAAGCTTTCTTT
>TRBV4-3|.|many|TRBJ1-2
CASSQVGRFGGYTF
TGCGCCAGCAGCCAAGTGGGCCGGTTTGGAGGCTACACCTTC
>TRBV6-5|.|many|TRBJ1-2
CASSIETRQGYTF
TGTGCCAGCAGTATAGAAACCCGGCAGGGCTACACCTTC
>TRBV11-1|.|many|TRBJ2-4
CASSLASRSGDKYF
TGTGCCAGCAGCTTAGCAAGCAGATCTGGCGATAAGTACTTC
>TRBV20-1|.|.|TRBJ1-1
CSATGQFSVNTEAFF
TGCAGTGCTACAGGACAGTTCTCCGTGAACACTGAAGCTTTCTTT
>TRBV29-1|.|.|TRBJ1-1
CSAAGVDTEAFF
TGCAGCGCCGCAGGGGTAGATACTGAAGCTTTCTTT
>TRBV6-1|.|.|TRBJ1-5
CASTDSMRSNQPQHF
TGTGCCAGCACTGACAGTATGCGTAGCAATCAGCCCCAGCATTTT
>TRBV29-1|.|.|TRBJ2-7
CSVEVALGYEQYF
TGCAGCGTTGAGGTGGCGCTGGGCTACGAGCAGTACTTC
>TRBV12-3/TRBV12-4|TRBD1|many|TRBJ1-5
CASSPGQGIVQPQHF
TGTGCCAGCAGTCCTGGACAGGGGATAGTTCAGCCCCAGCATTTT
>TRBV4-1|TRBD2|few|TRBJ2-7
CASSQLAGTQGEQYF
TGCGCCAGCAGCCAATTAGCGGGAACCCAGGGGGAGCAGTACTTC
>TRBV7-2|.|many|TRBJ2-7
CASSFAGTDEQYF
TGTGCCAGCAGCTTCGCAGGGACCGACGAGCAGTACTTC
>TRBV30|.|few|TRBJ1-1
CAWTSLPGLYTEAFF
TGTGCCTGGACTTCTCTTCCGGGACTCTACACTGAAGCTTTCTTT
>TRBV18|.|many|TRBJ2-4
CASSRDPIFQTLAKNIQYF
TGTGCCAGCTCACGGGATCCGATCTTTCAAACTCTAGCCAAAAACATTCAGTACTTC
>TRBV15|TRBD1|many|TRBJ2-2
CATSSPDRVTGELFF
TGTGCCACCAGCAGCCCCGACAGGGTTACCGGGGAGCTGTTTTTT
>TRBV28|TRBD1|many|TRBJ2-7
CASSPETGDAEQYF
TGTGCCAGCAGTCCAGAGACAGGGGATGCGGAGCAGTACTTC